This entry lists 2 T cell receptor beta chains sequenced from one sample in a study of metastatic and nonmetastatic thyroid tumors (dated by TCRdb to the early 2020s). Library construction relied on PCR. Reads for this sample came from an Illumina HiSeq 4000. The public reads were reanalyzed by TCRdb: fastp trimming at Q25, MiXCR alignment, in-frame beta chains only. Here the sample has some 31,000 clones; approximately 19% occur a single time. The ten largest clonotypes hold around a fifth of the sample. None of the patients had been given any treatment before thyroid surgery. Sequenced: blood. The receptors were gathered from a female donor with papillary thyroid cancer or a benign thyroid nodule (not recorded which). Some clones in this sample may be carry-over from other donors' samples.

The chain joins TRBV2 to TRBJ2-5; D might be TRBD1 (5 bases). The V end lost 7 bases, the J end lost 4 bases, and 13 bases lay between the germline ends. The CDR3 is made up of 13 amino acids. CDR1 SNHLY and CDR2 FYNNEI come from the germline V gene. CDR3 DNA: TGTGCCAGCACCGCAGGGCGCGGAGAGACCCAGTACTTC. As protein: CASTAGRGETQYF.

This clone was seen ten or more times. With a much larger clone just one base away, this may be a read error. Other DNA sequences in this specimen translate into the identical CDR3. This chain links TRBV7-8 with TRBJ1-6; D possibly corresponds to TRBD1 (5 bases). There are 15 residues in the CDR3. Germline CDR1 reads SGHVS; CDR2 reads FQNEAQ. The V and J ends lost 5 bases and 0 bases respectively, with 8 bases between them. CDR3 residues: CASSADSSYNSPLHF. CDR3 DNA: TGTGCCAGCAGCGCCGACAGCTCCTATAATTCACCCCTCCACTTT.